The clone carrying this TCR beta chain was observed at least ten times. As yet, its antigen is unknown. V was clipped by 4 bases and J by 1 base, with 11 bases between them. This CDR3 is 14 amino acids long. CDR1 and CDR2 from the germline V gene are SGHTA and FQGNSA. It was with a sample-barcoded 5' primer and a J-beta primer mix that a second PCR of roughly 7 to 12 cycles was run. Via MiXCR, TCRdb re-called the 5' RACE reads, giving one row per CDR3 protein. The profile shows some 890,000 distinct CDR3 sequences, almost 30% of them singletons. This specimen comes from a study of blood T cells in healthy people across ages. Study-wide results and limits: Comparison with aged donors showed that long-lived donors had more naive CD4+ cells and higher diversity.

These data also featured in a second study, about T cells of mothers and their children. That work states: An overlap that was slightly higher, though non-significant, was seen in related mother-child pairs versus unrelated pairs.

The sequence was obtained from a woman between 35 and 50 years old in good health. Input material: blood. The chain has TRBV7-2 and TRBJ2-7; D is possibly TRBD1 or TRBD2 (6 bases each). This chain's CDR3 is CASSWTGASYEQYF. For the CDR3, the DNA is TGTGCCAGCAGCTGGACGGGGGCTTCCTACGAGCAGTACTTC.